Only a few counts were recorded for the clone carrying this T cell receptor beta chain. Its specificity is not known. The identical CDR3 is also encoded by other nucleotide sequences in the sample. The data were obtained in a study of T cell responses to AZD1222 COVID-19 vaccine. Study-wide context: The analysis combined second doses at about 4 or about 12 weeks. Study observations and caveats: Seropositive status at baseline applied to only five to seven AZD1222 recipients.

This CDR3 region has 13 residues. The germline V gene encodes CDR1 KGHSH and CDR2 LQKENI. With 3 bases removed from V and 1 base from J, the gap between germline ends came to 6 bases. TCRdb keeps only in-frame clones here, not all; method: immunoSEQ multiplex PCR. The sample includes around 140,000 clones, roughly nine tenths of them seen just once. The sample was peripheral blood, taken on day 0 of AZD1222 vaccination. The gene calls are TRBV18 and TRBJ1-1; D uncertain. This sequence originates from an adult in good health. Here the CDR3 DNA reads TGTGCCAGCTCACCGAGCGGGAACACTGAAGCTTTCTTT. Encoded protein: CASSPSGNTEAFF.